One and the same sample provided the 20 T cell receptor beta chains below, sequenced in a study of T cells in Graves' hyperthyroidism and ophthalmopathy. It was RNA transcripts that yielded the amplified TCR beta CDR3 regions. TCR CDR3 underwent first-round RT-PCR with the HTBI primer set. TCRdb recomputed calls from the multiplex PCR reads with MiXCR, one row per CDR3 protein. The data contain about 300,000 distinct CDR3 sequences, approximately 19% of them singletons. The sample consisted of blood. These receptor sequences come from a man aged 50 to 60 with Graves' ophthalmopathy.

The V call is TRBV5-1, the J call TRBJ1-1; D is unclear. Germline-derived CDR1 and CDR2 are SGHRS and YFSETQ. The ends were cut back, 0 bases at V and 5 bases at J, with 14 bases in the middle. This CDR3 comprises 15 residues. DNA for the CDR3: TGCGCCAGCAGCTTGGGGGTCCCCGGGAGGACTGAAGCTTTCTTT. Its translation: CASSLGVPGRTEAFF. The variable domain in full, with the rest retrieved from reference TRBV5-1 and TRBJ1-1, is KAGVTQTPRYLIKTRGQQVTLSCSPISGHRSVSWYQQTPGQGLQFLFEYFSETQRNKGNFPGRFSGRQFSNSRSEMNVSTLELGDSALYLCASSLGVPGRTEAFFGQGTRLTVV.

This clonotype was seen a few times. CDR3 nucleotide sequence: TGTGCCACCAGTGATTGGACTAGCGGAAACAATGAGCAGTTCTTC. Translated, it gives CATSDWTSGNNEQFF. The J gene is TRBJ2-1, the V gene TRBV24-1, with 10 bases fitting TRBD2. The CDR3 loop spans 15 amino acids. After removal of 2 bases from V and 5 bases from J, the junction contained 2 bases not matched to a gene. CDR1 and CDR2 (germline): KGHDR, SFDVKD.

This clonotype was detected ten times or more. One end of the junction is discordant with germline, which a read error may explain. The genes are TRBV20-1 and TRBJ2-7, with a weak D call TRBD2 (6 bases). Per the germline V gene, CDR1 is DFQATT and CDR2 is SNEGSKA (reference sequence). The CDR3 consists of 13 residues. Here the CDR3 reads CRATGVQSYEQYF. The CDR3 nucleotides read TGCAGGGCTACGGGAGTTCAGTCCTACGAGCAGTACTTC.

The CDR3 region has the DNA TGTGCCAGCAGCGACCGAGGATTCAGCACAGATACGCAGTATTTT. It codes for CASSDRGFSTDTQYF. The chain couples TRBV7-9 to TRBJ2-3; D gene unclear. The length of the CDR3 is 15 residues. The ends were cut back, 5 bases at V and 0 bases at J, with 12 bases in the middle. CDR1 is SEHNR, CDR2 FQNEAQ, per germline (reference sequence).

This clonotype occurred a few times. The chain combines TRBV18 with TRBJ2-1, with D hard to call. CDR3 length: 14 residues. Germline V gives CDR1 KGHSH, CDR2 LQKENI. Trimming took off 3 bases at V and 1 base at J, with 7 bases between the two ends. The CDR3 protein is CASSPETSYNEQFF. DNA for the CDR3: TGTGCCAGCTCACCGGAAACTTCCTACAATGAGCAGTTCTTC.

This chain joins TRBV7-9 and TRBJ1-4; D is unresolved. The CDR3 runs to 13 residues. Germline values: CDR1 SEHNR, CDR2 FQNEAQ (reference sequence). Trimming pared 7 bases from V and 4 bases from J, leaving 10 bases between. CDR3 sequence reads: CASTHGNNEKLFF. The CDR3 region has the DNA TGTGCCAGCACCCACGGGAATAATGAAAAACTGTTTTTT.

The rearrangement joins TRBV5-1 to TRBJ2-3; 9 bases map to TRBD2. V lost 1 base and J lost 8; bases outside the gene matches: 20. Germline CDR1 and CDR2: SGHRS and YFSETQ. CDR3 length: 19 residues. CDR3 loop: CASSLSSSSGIINRGTQYF. In DNA form, the CDR3 reads TGCGCCAGCAGCTTGAGTTCTTCTAGCGGGATTATAAACAGGGGTACGCAGTATTTT.

In its sample, this clonotype was seen many times. V usage is TRBV30 and J usage is TRBJ2-7; D gene ambiguous. The CDR3 has 13 residues. Trimming stripped 0 bases from V and 6 bases from J, with 12 bases between. CDR1 and CDR2 (germline): GTSNPN, SVGIG (reference sequence). The CDR3 here is CAWSVLTQPEQYF. CDR3 nucleotide sequence: TGTGCCTGGAGTGTACTCACACAACCCGAGCAGTACTTC.

This clonotype has a handful of counts. As DNA, the CDR3 is TGTGCCAGCAGCTTAGGACGTCTCAGCCACGGCTACACCTTC. Protein: CASSLGRLSHGYTF. The chain combines TRBV5-6 with TRBJ1-2; D remains unclear. V lost 2 bases, J lost 8 bases, and 16 bases lay in between. CDR1 SGHDT and CDR2 YYEEEE come from the germline V gene. CDR3 length equals 14 residues.

This clonotype was observed many times. The V call is TRBV28, the J call TRBJ2-7; no reliable D call. The CDR3 totals 16 residues. Per germline, CDR1 MDHEN and CDR2 SYDVKM. V gave up 1 base and J gave up 3 bases, with 16 bases separating them. CDR3 protein: CASSLFPLLSYYEQYF. The CDR3 DNA reads as TGTGCCAGCAGTTTATTCCCGCTCCTTTCCTACTACGAGCAGTACTTC.

The gene calls are TRBV18 and TRBJ1-1; D gene uncertain. The V and J ends lost 2 bases and 4 bases respectively, with 14 bases between them. CDR3 length equals 15 residues. Germline V gene data show CDR1 as KGHSH and CDR2 as LQKENI. CDR3 protein: CASSPVLGLSTEAFF. CDR3 sequence (DNA): TGTGCCAGCTCACCAGTGTTAGGGTTAAGCACTGAAGCTTTCTTT.

This chain uses TRBV7-9 with TRBJ2-5, with 8 bases fitting TRBD1. CDR3 length: 13 amino acids. After removal of 5 bases from V and 4 bases from J, the junction contained 3 bases not matched to a gene. Germline V gene lookup returns CDR1 SEHNR and CDR2 FQNEAQ (reference sequence). The CDR3 is CASSDGTGETQYF. DNA of the CDR3: TGTGCCAGCAGCGACGGGACAGGAGAGACCCAGTACTTC.

This clonotype was seen many times. The chain recombines TRBV14 with TRBJ2-1, with D possibly being TRBD2 (5 bases). From germline, CDR1 is SGHDN and CDR2 FVKESK. Trimming took 2 bases from V and 8 from J, leaving 10 bases between them. This CDR3 contains 13 residues. CDR3 DNA sequence: TGTGCCAGCAGCCAAAAGTCGCGGGATGAGCAGTTCTTC. Protein product: CASSQKSRDEQFF. The full variable domain, with the rest looked up from reference TRBV14 and TRBJ2-1, is EAGVTQFPSHSVIEKGQTVTLRCDPISGHDNLYWYRRVMGKEIKFLLHFVKESKQDESGMPNNRFLAERTGGTYSTLKVQPAELEDSGVYFCASSQKSRDEQFFGPGTRLTVL.

Notes on this clonotype: This sequence may be a read error, since a much larger clone differs from it by one base. The chain uses TRBV2 and TRBJ2-7; D is unresolved. The length of the CDR3 is 13 residues. CDR1 and CDR2 (germline): SNHLY, FYNNEI. V shed 7 bases and J shed 0 bases, with 10 bases lying between them. The CDR3 loop is CASNRQSSYEQYF. CDR3 in DNA: TGTGCCAGCAATCGGCAAAGCTCCTACGAGCAGTACTTC.

This clonotype occurred many times. The chain carries TRBV4-1 and TRBJ2-3, with D hard to call. Trimming pared 3 bases from V and 1 base from J, leaving 5 bases between. Germline CDR1 MGHRA, CDR2 YSYEKL. The CDR3 runs to 13 residues. This CDR3 is CASSQRGTDTQYF. The CDR3 DNA follows: TGCGCCAGCAGCCAGCGCGGCACAGATACGCAGTATTTT.

Ten or more counts support this clonotype. This chain connects TRBV30 to TRBJ1-1, with D unresolved. From germline, CDR1 is GTSNPN and CDR2 SVGIG (reference sequence). V lost 4 bases and J 8 bases, leaving 11 bases between the germline ends. This CDR3 is built from 11 residues. The CDR3, as DNA: TGTGCCTGGACCTATGACTCAGAAGCTTTCTTT. This sequence encodes CAWTYDSEAFF.

The chain is built from TRBV5-1 and TRBJ2-3, with no clear D. V lost 7 bases and J lost 5, with 14 bases in between. The CDR3 length is 13 residues. Germline values: CDR1 SGHRS, CDR2 YFSETQ. The CDR3 DNA is TGCGCCAGCCGACGCGATGGGGAAGATACGCAGTATTTT. Its protein product is CASRRDGEDTQYF. The variable domain in full, completed from reference TRBV5-1 and TRBJ2-3, reads KAGVTQTPRYLIKTRGQQVTLSCSPISGHRSVSWYQQTPGQGLQFLFEYFSETQRNKGNFPGRFSGRQFSNSRSEMNVSTLELGDSALYLCASRRDGEDTQYFGPGTRLTVL.

This clonotype was detected ten times or more. The chain employs TRBV7-6 and TRBJ2-1; D may be TRBD1 or TRBD2 (5 bases each). Germline assignment: CDR1 SGHVS and CDR2 FNYEAQ. V was shortened by 3 bases and J by 5 bases, with 14 bases between the two germline ends. The CDR3 loop spans 15 amino acids. CDR3 protein: CASSFEGSRDNEQFF. CDR3 DNA: TGTGCCAGCAGCTTTGAGGGGAGTCGCGACAATGAGCAGTTCTTC.

This clonotype was detected ten times or more. The chain has TRBV7-8 and TRBJ2-1, with 7 bases identical to TRBD1. Germline lookup yields CDR1 SGHVS and CDR2 FQNEAQ. The CDR3 covers 15 residues. Trimming removed 1 base from V and 12 bases from J; junction bases left unmatched: 12. The CDR3 DNA is TGTGCCAGCAGCTTAGATCCGGGACAGCACGAATGGCAGTTCTTC. This encodes CASSLDPGQHEWQFF.

The chain has TRBV20-1 and TRBJ2-7; 8 bases fit TRBD1. The CDR3 sequence is 15 residues long. V dropped 0 bases and J dropped 6; count of bases not matched to a gene: 10. Germline CDR1 DFQATT, CDR2 SNEGSKA (reference sequence). CDR3 region: CSARDPGQGAGEQYF. In nucleotides, the CDR3 is TGCAGTGCTAGAGATCCGGGCCAGGGGGCAGGCGAGCAGTACTTC.